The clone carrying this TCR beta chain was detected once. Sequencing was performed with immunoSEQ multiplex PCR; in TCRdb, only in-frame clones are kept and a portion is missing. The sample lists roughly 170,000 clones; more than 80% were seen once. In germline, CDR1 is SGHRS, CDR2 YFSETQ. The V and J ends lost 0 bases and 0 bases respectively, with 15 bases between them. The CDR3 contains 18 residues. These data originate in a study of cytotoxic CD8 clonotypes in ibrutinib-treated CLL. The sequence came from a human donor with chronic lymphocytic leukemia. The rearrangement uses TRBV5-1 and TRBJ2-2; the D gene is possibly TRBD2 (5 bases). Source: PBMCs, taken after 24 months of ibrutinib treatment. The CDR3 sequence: CASSLAGAAHTNTGELFF. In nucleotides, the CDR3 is TGCGCCAGCAGCTTGGCCGGAGCGGCACATACGAACACCGGGGAGCTGTTTTTT.